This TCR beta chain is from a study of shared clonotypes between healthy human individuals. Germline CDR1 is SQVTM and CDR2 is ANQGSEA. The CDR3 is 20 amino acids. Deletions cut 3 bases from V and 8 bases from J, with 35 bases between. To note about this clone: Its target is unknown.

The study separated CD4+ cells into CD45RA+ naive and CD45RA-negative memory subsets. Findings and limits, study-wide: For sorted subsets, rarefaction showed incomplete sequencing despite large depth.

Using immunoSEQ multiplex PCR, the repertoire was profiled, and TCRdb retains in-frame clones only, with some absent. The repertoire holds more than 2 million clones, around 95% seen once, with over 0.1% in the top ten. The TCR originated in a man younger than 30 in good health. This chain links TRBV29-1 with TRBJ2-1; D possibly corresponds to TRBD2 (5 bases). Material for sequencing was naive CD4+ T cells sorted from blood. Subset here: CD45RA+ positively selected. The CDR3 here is CSVDPRQSPRLTPKPHEQFF. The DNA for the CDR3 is TGCAGCGTTGATCCCCGCCAAAGCCCAAGACTAACGCCGAAGCCCCATGAGCAGTTCTTC.